Here is one TCR beta chain with its context. In the original processing: Counts of nucleated cells, estimated from reference gene primer amplification, were obtained. Assay used: immunoSEQ multiplex PCR; TCRdb lists only in-frame clones, some missing. That table supplies the V and J calls and clone size; D and trimming were determined from the DNA. The data hold about 380,000 clones, with 88% observed a single time. The sample comes from a study of blood T cell repertoires in COVID-19. Looking at the study overall: Italy, Spain and the United States were the sources of the convalescent and acute COVID-19 samples.

The germline V and J ends were trimmed by 4 bases and 3 bases, with 10 bases remaining between them. The CDR3 is 13 residues long. The germline CDR1 and CDR2 sequences are SGHTA and FQGNSA. Sequencing was carried out using PBMCs or T cells enriched from blood (not recorded which). The V and J genes are TRBV7-2 and TRBJ2-7; D not resolved. The receptor's source is a woman younger than 35 who had recovered from COVID-19. CDR3 protein: CASSSTESYEQYF. CDR3 nucleotide sequence: TGTGCCAGCAGCTCAACAGAGAGCTACGAGCAGTACTTC.